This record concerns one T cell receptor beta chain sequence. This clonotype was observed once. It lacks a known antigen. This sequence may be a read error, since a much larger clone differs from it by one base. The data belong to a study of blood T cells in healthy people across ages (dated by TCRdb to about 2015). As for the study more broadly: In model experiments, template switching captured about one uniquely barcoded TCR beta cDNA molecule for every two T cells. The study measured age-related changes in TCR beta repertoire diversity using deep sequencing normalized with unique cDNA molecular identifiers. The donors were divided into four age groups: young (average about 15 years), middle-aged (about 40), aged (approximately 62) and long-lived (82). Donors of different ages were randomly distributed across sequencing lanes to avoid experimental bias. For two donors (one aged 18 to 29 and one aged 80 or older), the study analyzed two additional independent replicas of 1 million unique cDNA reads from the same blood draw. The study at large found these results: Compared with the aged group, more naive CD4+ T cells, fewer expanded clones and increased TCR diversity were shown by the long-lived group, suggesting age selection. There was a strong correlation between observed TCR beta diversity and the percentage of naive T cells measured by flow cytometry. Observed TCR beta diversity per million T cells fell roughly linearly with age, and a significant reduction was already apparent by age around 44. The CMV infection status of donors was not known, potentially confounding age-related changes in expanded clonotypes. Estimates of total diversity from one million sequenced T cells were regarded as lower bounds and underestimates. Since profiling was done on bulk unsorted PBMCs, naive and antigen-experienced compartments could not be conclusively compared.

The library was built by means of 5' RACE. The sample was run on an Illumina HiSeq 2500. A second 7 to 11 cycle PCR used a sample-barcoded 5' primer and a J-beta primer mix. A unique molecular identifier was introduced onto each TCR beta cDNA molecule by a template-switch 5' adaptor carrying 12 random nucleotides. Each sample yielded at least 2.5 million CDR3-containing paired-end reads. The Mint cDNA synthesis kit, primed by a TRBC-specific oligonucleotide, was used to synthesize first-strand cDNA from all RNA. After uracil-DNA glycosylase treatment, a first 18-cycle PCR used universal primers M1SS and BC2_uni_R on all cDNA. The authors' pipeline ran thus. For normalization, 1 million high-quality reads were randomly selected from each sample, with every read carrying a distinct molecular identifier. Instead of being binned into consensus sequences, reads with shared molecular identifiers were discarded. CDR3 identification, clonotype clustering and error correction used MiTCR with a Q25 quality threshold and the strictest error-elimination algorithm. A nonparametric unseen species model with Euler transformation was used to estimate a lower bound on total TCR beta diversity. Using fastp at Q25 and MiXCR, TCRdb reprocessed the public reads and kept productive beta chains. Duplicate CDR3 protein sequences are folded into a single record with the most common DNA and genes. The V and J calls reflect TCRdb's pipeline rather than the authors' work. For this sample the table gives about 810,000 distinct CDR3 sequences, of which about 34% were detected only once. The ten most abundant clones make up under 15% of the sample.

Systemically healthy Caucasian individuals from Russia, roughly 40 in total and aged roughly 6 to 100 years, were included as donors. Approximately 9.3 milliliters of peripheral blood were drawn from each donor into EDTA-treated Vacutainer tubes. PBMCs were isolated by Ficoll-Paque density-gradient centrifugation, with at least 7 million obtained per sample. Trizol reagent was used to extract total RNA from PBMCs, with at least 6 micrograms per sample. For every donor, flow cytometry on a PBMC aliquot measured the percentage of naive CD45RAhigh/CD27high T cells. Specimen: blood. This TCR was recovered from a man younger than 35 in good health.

The CDR3 is CATSSGKYNKQFF. The DNA sequence is as follows: TGTGCCACCAGCAGTGGGAAATACAATAAGCAGTTCTTC. The receptor chain draws on TRBV15 and TRBJ2-1, with the D gene call left open. The CDR3 goes from the cysteine to the phenylalanine over 13 residues. The only DNA kept is the CDR3, 39 bases in frame from the first base. CDR1 and CDR2 (LNHNV, YYDKDF) derive from the germline V gene (reference sequence). With the rest looked up from the reference TRBV15 and TRBJ2-1 genes rather than sequenced, the full variable domain is DAMVIQNPRYQVTQFGKPVTLSCSQTLNHNVMYWYQQKSSQAPKLLFHYYDKDFNNEADTPDNFQSRRPNTSFCFLDIRSPGLGDTAMYLCATSSGKYNKQFFGPGTRLTVL.